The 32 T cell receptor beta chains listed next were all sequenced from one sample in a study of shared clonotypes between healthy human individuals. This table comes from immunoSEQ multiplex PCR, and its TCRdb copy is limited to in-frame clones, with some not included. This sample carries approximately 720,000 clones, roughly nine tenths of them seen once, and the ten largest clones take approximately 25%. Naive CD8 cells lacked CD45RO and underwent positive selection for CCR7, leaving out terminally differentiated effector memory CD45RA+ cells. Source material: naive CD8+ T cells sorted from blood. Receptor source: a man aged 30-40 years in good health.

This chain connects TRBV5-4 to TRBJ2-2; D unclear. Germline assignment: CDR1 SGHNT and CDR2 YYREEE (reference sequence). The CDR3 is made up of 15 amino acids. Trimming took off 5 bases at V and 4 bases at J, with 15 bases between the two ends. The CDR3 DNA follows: TGTGCCAGCAGTGCTACCTCAGGCCCCACCGGGGAGCTGTTTTTT. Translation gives CASSATSGPTGELFF. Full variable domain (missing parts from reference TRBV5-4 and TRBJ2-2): ETGVTQSPTHLIKTRGQQVTLRCSSQSGHNTVSWYQQALGQGPQFIFQYYREEENGRGNFPPRFSGLQFPNYSSELNVNALELDDSALYLCASSATSGPTGELFFGEGSRLTVL.

This CDR3 is CASSQDHPGAYEQYF. CDR3 nucleotide sequence: TGCGCCAGCAGCCAAGACCACCCAGGGGCCTACGAGCAGTACTTC. The gene calls are TRBV4-3 and TRBJ2-7, with D tentatively TRBD1 (6 bases). With 0 bases removed from V and 2 bases from J, the gap between germline ends came to 11 bases. Germline lookup yields CDR1 LGHNA and CDR2 YSLEER. This CDR3 contains 15 residues.

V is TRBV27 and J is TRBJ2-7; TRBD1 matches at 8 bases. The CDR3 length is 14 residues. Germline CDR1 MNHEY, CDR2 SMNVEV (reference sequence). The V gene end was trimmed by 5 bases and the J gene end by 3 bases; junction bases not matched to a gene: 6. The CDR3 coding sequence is TGTGCCAGCAGTCTCAGGGGGCCAGTCTACGAGCAGTACTTC. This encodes CASSLRGPVYEQYF.

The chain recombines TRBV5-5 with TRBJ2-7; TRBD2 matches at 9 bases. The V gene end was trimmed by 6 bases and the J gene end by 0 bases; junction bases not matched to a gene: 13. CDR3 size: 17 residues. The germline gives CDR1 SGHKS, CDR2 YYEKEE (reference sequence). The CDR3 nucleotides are TGTGCCAGCAACCTACACGGACTAGCGAGCTACTCCTACGAGCAGTACTTC. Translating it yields CASNLHGLASYSYEQYF.

CDR3 protein: CAAWGPYEQYF. Here the CDR3 DNA reads TGTGCCGCCTGGGGACCTTACGAGCAGTACTTC. The chain uses TRBV28 and TRBJ2-7; D is tentatively TRBD1 or TRBD2 (5 bases each). Trimming took off 11 bases at V and 4 bases at J, with 12 bases between the two ends. The CDR3 length is 11 residues. Germline values: CDR1 MDHEN, CDR2 SYDVKM.

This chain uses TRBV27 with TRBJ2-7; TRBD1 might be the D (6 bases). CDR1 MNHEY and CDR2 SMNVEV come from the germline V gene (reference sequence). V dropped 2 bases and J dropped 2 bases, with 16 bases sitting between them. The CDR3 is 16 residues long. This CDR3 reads CASSLRQASPPYEQYF. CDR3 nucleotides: TGTGCCAGCAGTTTACGACAGGCCTCCCCTCCCTACGAGCAGTACTTC.

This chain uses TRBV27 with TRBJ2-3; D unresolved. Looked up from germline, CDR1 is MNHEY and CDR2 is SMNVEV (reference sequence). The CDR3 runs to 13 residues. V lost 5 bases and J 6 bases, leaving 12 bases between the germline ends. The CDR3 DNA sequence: TGTGCCAGCAGTAATAGGCCGTTTGATACGCAGTATTTT. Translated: CASSNRPFDTQYF.

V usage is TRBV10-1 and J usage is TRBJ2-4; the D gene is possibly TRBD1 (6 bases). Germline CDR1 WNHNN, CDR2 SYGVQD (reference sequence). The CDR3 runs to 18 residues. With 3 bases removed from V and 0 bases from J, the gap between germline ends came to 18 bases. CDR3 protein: CASSEGTIASLAKNIQYF. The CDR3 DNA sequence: TGCGCCAGCAGTGAAGGGACAATCGCATCACTAGCCAAAAACATTCAGTACTTC.

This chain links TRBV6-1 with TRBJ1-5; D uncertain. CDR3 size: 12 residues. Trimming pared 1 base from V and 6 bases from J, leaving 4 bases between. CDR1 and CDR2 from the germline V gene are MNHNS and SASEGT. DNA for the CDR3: TGTGCCAGCAGTGAAGATGGTCAGCCCCAGCATTTT. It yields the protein CASSEDGQPQHF.

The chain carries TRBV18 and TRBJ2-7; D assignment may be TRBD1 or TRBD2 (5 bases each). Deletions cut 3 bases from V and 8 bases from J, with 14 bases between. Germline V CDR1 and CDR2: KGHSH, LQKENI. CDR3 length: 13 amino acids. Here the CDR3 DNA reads TGTGCCAGCTCACCTTTTCAAGAGGGGAAGCAGTACTTC. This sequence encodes CASSPFQEGKQYF.

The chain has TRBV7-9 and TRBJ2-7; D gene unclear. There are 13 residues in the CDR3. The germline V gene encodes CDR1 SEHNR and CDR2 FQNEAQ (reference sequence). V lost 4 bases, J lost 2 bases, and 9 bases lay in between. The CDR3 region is CASSSDFPYEQYF. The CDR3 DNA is TGTGCCAGCAGCTCAGACTTTCCCTACGAGCAGTACTTC.

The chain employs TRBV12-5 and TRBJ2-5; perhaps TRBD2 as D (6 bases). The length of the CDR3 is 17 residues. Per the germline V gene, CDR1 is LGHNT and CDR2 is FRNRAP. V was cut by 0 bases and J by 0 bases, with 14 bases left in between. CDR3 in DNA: TGTGCTAGTGGTTTGGTAGGCATCGGGGGAGACCAAGAGACCCAGTACTTC. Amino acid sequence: CASGLVGIGGDQETQYF.

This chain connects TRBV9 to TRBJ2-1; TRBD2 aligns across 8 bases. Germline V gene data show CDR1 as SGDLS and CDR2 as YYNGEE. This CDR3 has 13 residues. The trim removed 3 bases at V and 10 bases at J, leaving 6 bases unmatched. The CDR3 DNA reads TGTGCCAGCAGCGCCGGGAGGGCTGGCGAGCAGTTCTTC. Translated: CASSAGRAGEQFF. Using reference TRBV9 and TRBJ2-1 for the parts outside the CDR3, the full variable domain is DSGVTQTPKHLITATGQRVTLRCSPRSGDLSVYWYQQSLDQGLQFLIQYYNGEERAKGNILERFSAQQFPDLHSELNLSSLELGDSALYFCASSAGRAGEQFFGPGTRLTVL.

CDR3 sequence reads: CASRLTSGDEQFF. The CDR3 bases are TGTGCCAGCAGATTGACTAGTGGCGATGAGCAGTTCTTC. The chain couples TRBV5-4 to TRBJ2-1; D may be TRBD2 (6 bases). The CDR3 length is 13 residues. Trimming cost V 5 bases and J 8 bases, with 14 bases left between them. Germline CDR1 is SGHNT and CDR2 is YYREEE (reference sequence).

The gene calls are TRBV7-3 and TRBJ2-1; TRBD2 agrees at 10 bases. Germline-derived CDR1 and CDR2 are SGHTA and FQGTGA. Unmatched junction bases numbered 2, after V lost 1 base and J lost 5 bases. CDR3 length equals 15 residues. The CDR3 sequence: CASSLMSGRDNEQFF. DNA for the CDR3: TGTGCCAGCAGCTTAATGAGCGGGAGGGACAATGAGCAGTTCTTC.

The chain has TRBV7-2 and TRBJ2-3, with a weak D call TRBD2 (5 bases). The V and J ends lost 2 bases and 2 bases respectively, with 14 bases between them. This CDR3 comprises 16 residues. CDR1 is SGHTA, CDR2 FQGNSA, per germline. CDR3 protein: CASSLNLLLDTDTQYF. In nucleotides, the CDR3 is TGTGCCAGCAGCTTAAATCTTCTACTAGACACAGATACGCAGTATTTT.

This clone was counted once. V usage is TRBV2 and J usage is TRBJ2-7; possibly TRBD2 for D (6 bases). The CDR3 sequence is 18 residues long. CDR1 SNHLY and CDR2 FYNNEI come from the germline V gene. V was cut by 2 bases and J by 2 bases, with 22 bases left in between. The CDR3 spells CASSEIGGVGEAAYEQYF. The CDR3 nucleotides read TGTGCCAGCAGTGAAATCGGAGGGGTGGGAGAGGCAGCCTACGAGCAGTACTTC.

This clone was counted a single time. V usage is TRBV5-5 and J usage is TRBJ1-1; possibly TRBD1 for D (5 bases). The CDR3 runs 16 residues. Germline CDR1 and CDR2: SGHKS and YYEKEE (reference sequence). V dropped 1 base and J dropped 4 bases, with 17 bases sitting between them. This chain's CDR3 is CASSLYQHHRGTEAFF. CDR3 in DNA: TGTGCCAGCAGCTTGTACCAGCACCATAGGGGCACTGAAGCTTTCTTT.

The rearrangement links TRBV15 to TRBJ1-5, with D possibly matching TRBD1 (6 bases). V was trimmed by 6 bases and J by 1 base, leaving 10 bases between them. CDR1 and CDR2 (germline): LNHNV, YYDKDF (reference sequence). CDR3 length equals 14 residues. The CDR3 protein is CATRRDRSNQPQHF. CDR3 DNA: TGTGCCACCAGACGTGACAGGAGCAATCAGCCCCAGCATTTT. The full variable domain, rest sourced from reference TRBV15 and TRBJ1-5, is DAMVIQNPRYQVTQFGKPVTLSCSQTLNHNVMYWYQQKSSQAPKLLFHYYDKDFNNEADTPDNFQSRRPNTSFCFLDIRSPGLGDTAMYLCATRRDRSNQPQHFGDGTRLSIL.

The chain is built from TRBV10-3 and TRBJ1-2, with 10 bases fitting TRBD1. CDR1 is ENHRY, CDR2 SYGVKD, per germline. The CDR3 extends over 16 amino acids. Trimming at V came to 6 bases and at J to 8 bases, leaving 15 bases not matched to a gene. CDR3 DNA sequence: TGTGCCATCAGCGACCAATATCGGACAGGGGGTGAGGGCTACACCTTC. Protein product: CAISDQYRTGGEGYTF.

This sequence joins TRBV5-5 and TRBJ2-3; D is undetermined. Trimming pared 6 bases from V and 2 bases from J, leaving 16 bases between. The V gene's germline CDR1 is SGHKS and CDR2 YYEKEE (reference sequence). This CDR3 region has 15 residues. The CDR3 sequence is CASIGWAGFTDTQYF. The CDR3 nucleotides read TGTGCCAGCATCGGTTGGGCAGGCTTCACAGATACGCAGTATTTT.

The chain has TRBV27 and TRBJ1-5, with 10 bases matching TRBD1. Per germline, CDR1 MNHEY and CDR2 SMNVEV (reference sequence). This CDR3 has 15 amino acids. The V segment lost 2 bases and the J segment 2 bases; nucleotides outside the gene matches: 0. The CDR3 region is CASSLDRGRNQPQHF. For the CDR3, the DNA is TGTGCCAGCAGTTTAGACAGGGGGCGCAATCAGCCCCAGCATTTT.

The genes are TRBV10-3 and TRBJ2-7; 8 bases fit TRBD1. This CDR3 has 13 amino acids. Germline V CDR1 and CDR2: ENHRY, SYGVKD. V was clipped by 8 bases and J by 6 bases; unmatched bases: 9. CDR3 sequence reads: CAIFDRGLSEQYF. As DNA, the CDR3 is TGTGCCATCTTCGACAGGGGACTTTCCGAGCAGTACTTC.

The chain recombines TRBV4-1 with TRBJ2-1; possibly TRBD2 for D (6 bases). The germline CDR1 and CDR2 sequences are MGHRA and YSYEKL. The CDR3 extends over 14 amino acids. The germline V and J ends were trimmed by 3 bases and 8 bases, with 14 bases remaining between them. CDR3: CASSHQRDLDEQFF. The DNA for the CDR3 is TGCGCCAGCAGCCACCAACGGGACTTGGATGAGCAGTTCTTC.

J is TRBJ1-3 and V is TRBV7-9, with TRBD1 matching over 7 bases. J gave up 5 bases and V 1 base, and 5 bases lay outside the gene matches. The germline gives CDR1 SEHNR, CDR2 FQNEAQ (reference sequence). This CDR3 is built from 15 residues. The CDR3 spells CASSLGQGNRNTIYF. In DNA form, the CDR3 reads TGTGCCAGCAGCTTAGGACAGGGTAATCGAAACACCATATATTTT.

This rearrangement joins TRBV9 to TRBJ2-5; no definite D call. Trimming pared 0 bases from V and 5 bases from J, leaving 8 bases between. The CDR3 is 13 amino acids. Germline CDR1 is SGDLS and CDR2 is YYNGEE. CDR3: CASSVATWETQYF. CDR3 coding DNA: TGTGCCAGCAGCGTAGCTACGTGGGAGACCCAGTACTTC. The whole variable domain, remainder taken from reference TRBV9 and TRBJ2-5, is DSGVTQTPKHLITATGQRVTLRCSPRSGDLSVYWYQQSLDQGLQFLIQYYNGEERAKGNILERFSAQQFPDLHSELNLSSLELGDSALYFCASSVATWETQYFGPGTRLLVL.

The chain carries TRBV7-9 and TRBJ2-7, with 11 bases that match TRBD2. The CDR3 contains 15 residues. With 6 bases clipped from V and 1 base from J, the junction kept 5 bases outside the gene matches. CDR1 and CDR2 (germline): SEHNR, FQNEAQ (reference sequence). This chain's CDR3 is CASRLLAGGSYEQYF. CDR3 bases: TGTGCCAGCAGACTATTAGCGGGAGGGTCCTACGAGCAGTACTTC. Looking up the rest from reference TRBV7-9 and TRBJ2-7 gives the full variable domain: DTGVSQNPRHKITKRGQNVTFRCDPISEHNRLYWYRQTLGQGPEFLTYFQNEAQLEKSRLLSDRFSAERPKGSFSTLEIQRTEQGDSAMYLCASRLLAGGSYEQYFGPGTRLTVT.

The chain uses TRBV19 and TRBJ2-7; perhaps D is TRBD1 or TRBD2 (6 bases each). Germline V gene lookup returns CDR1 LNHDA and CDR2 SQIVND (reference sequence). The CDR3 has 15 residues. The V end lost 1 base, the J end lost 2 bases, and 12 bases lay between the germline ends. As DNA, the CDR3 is TGTGCCAGTAGTATAGGGGAGAGGGGGGCCTACGAGCAGTACTTC. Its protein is CASSIGERGAYEQYF. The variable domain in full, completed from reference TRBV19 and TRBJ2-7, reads DGGITQSPKYLFRKEGQNVTLSCEQNLNHDAMYWYRQDPGQGLRLIYYSQIVNDFQKGDIAEGYSVSREKKESFPLTVTSAQKNPTAFYLCASSIGERGAYEQYFGPGTRLTVT.

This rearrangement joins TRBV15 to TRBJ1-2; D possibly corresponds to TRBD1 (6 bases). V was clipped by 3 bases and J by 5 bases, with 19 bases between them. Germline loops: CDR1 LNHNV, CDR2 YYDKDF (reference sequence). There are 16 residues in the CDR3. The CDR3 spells CATSSSIGGEGYGYTF. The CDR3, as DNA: TGTGCCACCAGCAGCTCTATCGGGGGCGAAGGGTATGGCTACACCTTC.

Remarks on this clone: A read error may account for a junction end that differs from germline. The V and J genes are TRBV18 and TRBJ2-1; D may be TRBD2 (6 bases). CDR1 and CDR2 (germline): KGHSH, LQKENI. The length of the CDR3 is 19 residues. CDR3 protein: CASSPEFMGTDGSSNEQFF. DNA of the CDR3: TGTGCCAGCTCACCGGAATTTATGGGGACTGACGGATCCTCCAATGAGCAGTTCTTC.

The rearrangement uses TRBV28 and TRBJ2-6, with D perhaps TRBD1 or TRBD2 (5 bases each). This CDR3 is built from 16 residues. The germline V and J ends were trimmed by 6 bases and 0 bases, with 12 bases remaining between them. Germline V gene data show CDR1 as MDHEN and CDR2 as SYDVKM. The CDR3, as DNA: TGTGCCAGCAGCCCGGGACCGCACTCTGGGGCCAACGTCCTGACTTTC. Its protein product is CASSPGPHSGANVLTF. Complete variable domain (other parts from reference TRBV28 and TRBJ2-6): DVKVTQSSRYLVKRTGEKVFLECVQDMDHENMFWYRQDPGLGLRLIYFSYDVKMKEKGDIPEGYSVSREKKERFSLILESASTNQTSMYLCASSPGPHSGANVLTFGAGSRLTVL.

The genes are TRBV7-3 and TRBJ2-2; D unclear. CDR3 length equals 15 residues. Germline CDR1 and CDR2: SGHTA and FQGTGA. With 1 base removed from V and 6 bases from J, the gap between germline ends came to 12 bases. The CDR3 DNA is TGTGCCAGCAGCTTAAGTTTTGGGGATCCCGGGGAGCTGTTTTTT. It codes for CASSLSFGDPGELFF.